This T cell receptor (beta chain) was obtained from a study of T cell responses to AZD1222 COVID-19 vaccine. Trimming took 1 base from V and 5 from J; bases not matched to a gene: 25. The CDR3 consists of 21 residues. Per the germline V gene, CDR1 is SGHTA and CDR2 is FQGTGA. Assay used: immunoSEQ multiplex PCR; TCRdb lists only in-frame clones, some missing. The table includes around 99,000 clones, more than 75% detected once. This clone was counted between two and nine times. The clonotype comes from an adult who received the AZD1222 COVID-19 vaccine. The material sequenced was peripheral blood, taken 28 days after the second AZD1222 dose. The J gene is TRBJ1-2, the V gene TRBV7-3; 7 bases match TRBD1. The DNA for the CDR3 is TGTGCCAGCAGCTTAATTCGATGGGGTGCGGCAGGGGGATCAAATCTGTATGGCTACACCTTC. Residues: CASSLIRWGAAGGSNLYGYTF.